The T cell receptor (beta chain) under discussion was sequenced for a study of vaccination effects on CD4 cells after COVID-19. With respect to this clone: Its antigen is as yet unknown.

Ahead of sequencing, the ViraFEST assay grew antigen-specific CD4+ T cells using viral peptide pools. Cells that had been cultured for approximately ten days were the source of isolated CD4+ T cells. Participants got two doses of BNT162b2 or mRNA-1273 vaccine. Cells had half their medium changed to IL-2 medium on days 3 and 7. TCRdb's table, derived via immunoSEQ multiplex PCR, lists solely in-frame clones and lacks some. The data show tens of thousands of clones, with roughly two thirds seen just once and 9% to 15% held by the top ten. The sample consisted of CD4+ T cells from PBMCs cultured with HCoV-229E spike peptides, taken after COVID-19 vaccination. The origin of this receptor is a human donor who received a COVID-19 vaccine.

In DNA, the CDR3 is TGTGCCAGCAGCTACGGACAGGCTAACACTGAAGCTTTCTTT. Translated: CASSYGQANTEAFF. V usage is TRBV3-1 (or the pseudogene TRBV3-2) and J usage is TRBJ1-1; TRBD1 agrees at 7 bases. The J segment lost 2 bases and the V segment lost 5 bases, leaving 5 bases of the junction unmatched. The CDR3 is made up of 14 amino acids. Germline loops: CDR1 LGHDT, CDR2 YNNKEL (reference sequence).